This record looks at one T cell receptor beta chain sequence and its context. Its antigen is not known. This specimen belongs to a study of PD-L1 blockade in urothelial cancer. Looking at the study overall: The patients had undergone anywhere from 0 to 3 prior chemotherapy regimens. Blood was tested 3 weeks (second dose) and 6 weeks into treatment. Overall study results and limits: In blood sampled pretreatment, TCR clonality below the median predicted better survival.

The assay was immunoSEQ multiplex PCR, and TCRdb's table has in-frame clones only and misses some. The repertoire includes 45,000 to 50,000 clones, approximately 88% of them detected once, and 3.9% sits in the top ten. CDR1 LNHDA and CDR2 SQIVND come from the germline V gene (reference sequence). CDR3 length equals 14 residues. V was cut by 5 bases and J by 6 bases, with 14 bases left in between. Metastatic or locally advanced urothelial carcinoma was present in the patients. The starting material was PBMCs, obtained around atezolizumab (anti-PD-L1) treatment. V is TRBV19 and J is TRBJ2-1; tentatively, D is TRBD1 (5 bases). The TCR sequence derives from a man older than 75 with urothelial cancer. The DNA of the CDR3 is TGTGCCAGTAGTCCCCTGGGGCGGACCAATGAGCAGTTCTTC. Its translation: CASSPLGRTNEQFF.